The 29 T cell receptor beta chains presented below share a single source sample, sequenced in a study of OX40 agonist ivuxolimab in advanced cancers. Sequencing was performed with immunoSEQ multiplex PCR; in TCRdb, only in-frame clones are kept and a portion is missing. The repertoire has about 66,000 clones, about four fifths of them found once; the top ten carry roughly 6.2%. The sample consisted of CD4+ or CD8+ T cells sorted from blood, taken in a trial of the OX40 agonist ivuxolimab. The receptor source for this set is an adult with an advanced solid tumor such as melanoma, head and neck, liver or kidney cancer.

The chain employs TRBV5-6 and TRBJ2-4; weak D call: TRBD2 (6 bases). The V end was cut by 4 bases, the J end by 4 bases, with 15 bases between. Germline V gene data show CDR1 as SGHDT and CDR2 as YYEEEE. CDR3 size: 15 residues. The CDR3: CASSPSGTRKNIQYF. CDR3 nucleotides: TGTGCCAGCAGCCCCTCCGGGACTCGAAAAAACATTCAGTACTTC. The variable domain in full, completed from reference TRBV5-6 and TRBJ2-4, reads DAGVTQSPTHLIKTRGQQVTLRCSPKSGHDTVSWYQQALGQGPQFIFQYYEEEERQRGNFPDRFSGHQFPNYSSELNVNALLLGDSALYLCASSPSGTRKNIQYFGAGTRLSVL.

The chain carries TRBV19 and TRBJ1-1; the D gene is possibly TRBD1 (6 bases). The germline V gene has CDR1 LNHDA and CDR2 SQIVND (reference sequence). The CDR3 has 15 residues. V lost 4 bases, J lost 4 bases, and 16 bases lay in between. CDR3 DNA: TGTGCCAGTAGTACCATGACAGGAGATCGCACTGAAGCTTTCTTT. Its protein is CASSTMTGDRTEAFF.

The gene calls are TRBV7-3 and TRBJ1-6, with 9 bases identical to TRBD1. With V trimmed by 6 bases and J by 9 bases, 9 bases remained unmatched. The CDR3 is 15 residues long. CDR1 is SGHTA, CDR2 FQGTGA, per germline. The CDR3 DNA is TGTGCCAGCAGACGGACAGGGGCGGAGGGTTCACCCCTCCACTTT. Amino acids: CASRRTGAEGSPLHF.

The chain links TRBV18 to TRBJ1-1; D is ambiguous. This CDR3 comprises 12 residues. Per germline, CDR1 KGHSH and CDR2 LQKENI. V was clipped by 2 bases and J by 10 bases, with 11 bases between them. CDR3 nucleotides: TGTGCCAGCTCACCAAATCGGGCTCCAGCTTTCTTT. Translation gives CASSPNRAPAFF.

The chain recombines TRBV2 with TRBJ1-2, with D possibly being TRBD1 (6 bases). This CDR3 is 15 amino acids long. V lost 7 bases to trimming and J lost 4 bases, with 19 bases between them. Germline V CDR1 and CDR2: SNHLY, FYNNEI. The CDR3 region is CASTIRTVLTYGYTF. CDR3 DNA: TGTGCCAGCACAATTCGGACAGTCCTCACCTATGGCTACACCTTC.

This clone occurred a few times. The rearrangement uses TRBV27 and TRBJ1-5, with D possibly matching TRBD1 (6 bases). The germline CDR1 and CDR2 sequences are MNHEY and SMNVEV (reference sequence). The CDR3 consists of 15 residues. The V end lost 3 bases, the J end lost 7 bases, and 16 bases lay between the germline ends. CDR3 in DNA: TGTGCCAGCAGTTTTTCGGGGGGCAGTGGGCAGCCCCAGCATTTT. This encodes CASSFSGGSGQPQHF.

This rearrangement joins TRBV6-1 to TRBJ1-1, with 10 nucleotides matching TRBD1. The germline CDR1 and CDR2 sequences are MNHNS and SASEGT. V was pared by 8 bases and J by 10 bases, with 10 bases of the junction left unmatched. The CDR3 extends over 13 amino acids. CDR3 bases: TGTGCCAGCGGGACAGGGGCCCGCCTTGGAGCTTTCTTT. Residues: CASGTGARLGAFF.

The gene calls are TRBV2 and TRBJ2-1; tentative D call: TRBD1 (5 bases). Trimming stripped 7 bases from V and 0 bases from J, with 7 bases between. Per the germline V gene, CDR1 is SNHLY and CDR2 is FYNNEI. The length of the CDR3 is 13 residues. The CDR3 loop reads CASTQASYNEQFF. CDR3 in DNA: TGTGCCAGCACACAGGCCTCCTACAATGAGCAGTTCTTC.

This clone was seen once. This chain links TRBV7-2 with TRBJ1-2, with D tentatively TRBD1 (6 bases). The CDR3 consists of 13 residues. Trimming cost V 5 bases and J 2 bases, with 9 bases left between them. Germline CDR1 SGHTA, CDR2 FQGNSA. The CDR3 region has the DNA TGTGCCAGCAGCATAGACAGGAACTATGGCTACACCTTC. This gives the protein CASSIDRNYGYTF.

This clone was seen more than once but under ten times. V is TRBV11-1 and J is TRBJ2-3; D is undetermined. Germline CDR1 is SGHAT and CDR2 is FQDESV (reference sequence). The germline V and J ends were trimmed by 2 bases and 4 bases, with 7 bases remaining between them. The CDR3 length is 13 residues. CDR3: CASSLNLPDTQYF. CDR3 nucleotide sequence: TGTGCCAGCAGCTTAAACCTTCCAGATACGCAGTATTTT.

Here the CDR3 reads CAWSVGDSTTTTDTQYF. DNA of the CDR3: TGTGCCTGGAGTGTAGGGGACTCTACAACAACCACAGATACGCAGTATTTT. The chain has TRBV30 and TRBJ2-3, with a possible D match to TRBD2 (6 bases). This CDR3 contains 17 residues. V was shortened by 0 bases and J by 2 bases, with 18 bases between the two germline ends. Per the germline V gene, CDR1 is GTSNPN and CDR2 is SVGIG (reference sequence).

The gene calls are TRBV15 and TRBJ1-2; 10 bases match TRBD1. The CDR3 loop spans 15 amino acids. V lost 2 bases, J lost 4 bases, and 4 bases stayed unmatched. CDR1 is LNHNV, CDR2 YYDKDF, per germline (reference sequence). Written as DNA, the CDR3 is TGTGCCACCAGCAGACGGGACAGGGGTGCCTATGGCTACACCTTC. This encodes CATSRRDRGAYGYTF.

This clone appeared a few times. This chain uses TRBV7-3 with TRBJ2-1; TRBD2 agrees at 11 bases. CDR1 is SGHTA and CDR2 is FQGTGA in the germline V gene. CDR3 length: 16 residues. The V gene end was trimmed by 2 bases and the J gene end by 4 bases; junction bases not matched to a gene: 4. CDR3 nucleotide sequence: TGTGCCAGCAGCTTAGACACTAGCGGGGGTTACAATGAGCAGTTCTTC. It is translated as CASSLDTSGGYNEQFF.

Note on this clone: Germline and junction disagree at one end, which may indicate a read error. The chain has TRBV6-6 and TRBJ2-3; weak D call: TRBD1 (5 bases). The germline CDR1 and CDR2 sequences are MNHNY and SVGAGI (reference sequence). The CDR3 runs 16 residues. The CDR3 coding sequence is TGTGCCAGCAGTAACTCCAGGGATGGCGGCACAGATACGCAGTATTTT. Its translation: CASSNSRDGGTDTQYF.

In its sample, this clone was seen once. The chain is built from TRBV5-1 and TRBJ1-1; TRBD1 aligns across 9 bases. This CDR3 is 14 amino acids long. V lost 4 bases to trimming and J lost 5 bases; unmatched junction nucleotides: 6. Per germline, CDR1 SGHRS and CDR2 YFSETQ. The CDR3 is CASSPDRGGTEAFF. The CDR3 coding sequence is TGCGCCAGCAGCCCGGACAGGGGCGGAACTGAAGCTTTCTTT.

The chain couples TRBV2 to TRBJ2-1; TRBD1 is a possible D gene (6 bases). The germline V gene has CDR1 SNHLY and CDR2 FYNNEI. V gave up 7 bases and J gave up 5 bases, with 12 bases separating them. The CDR3 loop spans 13 amino acids. CDR3 in amino acids: CASITDRNNEQFF. As DNA, the CDR3 is TGTGCCAGCATCACCGACAGGAACAATGAGCAGTTCTTC.

The chain links TRBV10-2 to TRBJ1-1; D remains unclear. Germline assignment: CDR1 WSHSY and CDR2 SAAADI. The V gene lost 6 bases and the J gene lost 4 bases, with 15 bases spanning the gap. There are 14 residues in the CDR3. CDR3 DNA: TGCGCCAGCAGGGTACAGCTTTGGGGCACTGAAGCTTTCTTT. It specifies CASRVQLWGTEAFF.

The chain joins TRBV6-5 to TRBJ2-1; D call uncertain. Per germline, CDR1 MNHEY and CDR2 SVGAGI. The V gene lost 7 bases and the J gene lost 8 bases, with 15 bases spanning the gap. This CDR3 comprises 13 residues. CDR3 DNA: TGTGCCAGCACCCCGCTATTAGGCGATGAGCAGTTCTTC. Translated, it gives CASTPLLGDEQFF.

The chain carries TRBV6-1 and TRBJ2-3; D unclear. The germline V gene has CDR1 MNHNS and CDR2 SASEGT. CDR3 length: 12 amino acids. Trimming left V 5 bases short and J 6 bases short, with 9 bases between. The CDR3 DNA sequence: TGTGCCAGCAGTCTAGACGCCGATACGCAGTATTTT. Translation gives CASSLDADTQYF.

The chain carries TRBV9 and TRBJ2-2; D gene unclear. V lost 3 bases, J lost 7 bases, and 7 bases lay in between. The CDR3 runs 12 residues. Germline V gene lookup returns CDR1 SGDLS and CDR2 YYNGEE. The CDR3 region has the DNA TGTGCCAGCAGCGGTGAAGGCGGGGAGCTGTTTTTT. Protein: CASSGEGGELFF.

The rearrangement uses TRBV9 and TRBJ1-1; weak D call: TRBD1 (6 bases). The V end was cut by 4 bases, the J end by 4 bases, with 17 bases between. The CDR3 contains 15 residues. The V gene's germline CDR1 is SGDLS and CDR2 YYNGEE. The chain's CDR3 is CASSSDVGALTEAFF. DNA for the CDR3: TGTGCCAGCAGCTCCGACGTGGGGGCCCTCACTGAAGCTTTCTTT.

The chain carries TRBV5-6 and TRBJ2-3; D is unresolved. V was shortened by 4 bases and J by 0 bases, with 24 bases between the two germline ends. The CDR3 length is 19 residues. The germline V gene encodes CDR1 SGHDT and CDR2 YYEEEE. The CDR3 nucleotides read TGTGCCAGCAGCACGGCCGACTTGGTGCTAGAAGGAAGCACAGATACGCAGTATTTT. It encodes CASSTADLVLEGSTDTQYF.

The chain recombines TRBV28 with TRBJ1-2; D is unresolved. The CDR3 is 14 residues long. Germline V gene sequence: CDR1 MDHEN, CDR2 SYDVKM. V shed 7 bases and J shed 5 bases, with 17 bases lying between them. The CDR3 sequence is CASTKSGEAYGYTF. DNA for the CDR3: TGTGCCAGCACAAAATCCGGGGAGGCATATGGCTACACCTTC.

This chain uses TRBV2 with TRBJ2-2; D unresolved. The germline V gene has CDR1 SNHLY and CDR2 FYNNEI. V dropped 8 bases and J dropped 2 bases, with 12 bases sitting between them. This CDR3 spans 14 amino acids. CDR3 loop: CASRRIQNTGELFF. CDR3 coding DNA: TGTGCCAGCCGTCGGATACAAAACACCGGGGAGCTGTTTTTT.

The chain joins TRBV6-6 to TRBJ2-3; 7 nucleotides line up with TRBD2. Germline V lookup: CDR1 MNHNY, CDR2 SVGAGI (reference sequence). After removal of 6 bases from V and 1 base from J, the junction contained 1 base not matched to a gene. The CDR3 runs 13 residues. In nucleotides, the CDR3 is TGTGCCAGCAGCACTAGCGGCACAGATACGCAGTATTTT. The encoded protein is CASSTSGTDTQYF.

By its share, this clone is medium-sized. The genes are TRBV28 and TRBJ2-7; D is perhaps TRBD2 (5 bases). The CDR3 extends over 13 amino acids. CDR1 is MDHEN, CDR2 SYDVKM, per germline. V lost 3 bases and J lost 0, with 6 bases in between. The DNA for the CDR3 is TGTGCCAGCAGTTTCGAGGGCTCCTACGAGCAGTACTTC. Amino acids: CASSFEGSYEQYF.

The V call is TRBV7-2, the J call TRBJ2-2; 7 bases map to TRBD1. The V segment lost 2 bases and the J segment 0 bases; nucleotides outside the gene matches: 3. The germline V gene encodes CDR1 SGHTA and CDR2 FQGNSA. CDR3 length equals 16 residues. The CDR3 sequence is CASSLSGQPNTGELFF. DNA of the CDR3: TGTGCCAGCAGCTTATCGGGACAGCCGAACACCGGGGAGCTGTTTTTT.

The genes are TRBV2 and TRBJ2-5, with D possibly being TRBD1 (5 bases). Germline V lookup: CDR1 SNHLY, CDR2 FYNNEI. Trimming left V 4 bases short and J 1 base short, with 13 bases between. CDR3 length: 15 amino acids. The CDR3 DNA follows: TGTGCCAGCAGTGTATTCACAGGCCCCCAAGAGACCCAGTACTTC. It codes for CASSVFTGPQETQYF.

The chain has TRBV10-3 and TRBJ2-7, with TRBD2 identical over 13 bases. This CDR3 has 15 residues. The V and J ends lost 6 bases and 2 bases, in that order; junction bases with no gene match: 4. Per the germline V gene, CDR1 is ENHRY and CDR2 is SYGVKD. CDR3 sequence: CAIRGLAGDPYEQYF. In DNA form, the CDR3 reads TGTGCCATCAGAGGACTAGCGGGGGACCCCTACGAGCAGTACTTC.